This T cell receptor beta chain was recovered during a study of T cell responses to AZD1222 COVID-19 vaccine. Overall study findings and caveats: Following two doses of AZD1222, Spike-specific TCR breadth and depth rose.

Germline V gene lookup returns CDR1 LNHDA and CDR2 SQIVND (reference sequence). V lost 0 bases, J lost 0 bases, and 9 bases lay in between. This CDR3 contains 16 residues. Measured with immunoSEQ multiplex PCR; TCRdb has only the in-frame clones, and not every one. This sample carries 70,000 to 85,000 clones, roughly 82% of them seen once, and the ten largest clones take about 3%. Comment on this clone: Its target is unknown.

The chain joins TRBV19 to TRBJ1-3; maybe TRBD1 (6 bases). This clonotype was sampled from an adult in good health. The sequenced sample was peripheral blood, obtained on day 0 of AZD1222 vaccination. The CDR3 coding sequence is TGTGCCAGTAGTATAGAAACAGGGCGCTCTGGAAACACCATATATTTT. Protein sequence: CASSIETGRSGNTIYF. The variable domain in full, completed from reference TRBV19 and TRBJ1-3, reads DGGITQSPKYLFRKEGQNVTLSCEQNLNHDAMYWYRQDPGQGLRLIYYSQIVNDFQKGDIAEGYSVSREKKESFPLTVTSAQKNPTAFYLCASSIETGRSGNTIYFGEGSWLTVV.